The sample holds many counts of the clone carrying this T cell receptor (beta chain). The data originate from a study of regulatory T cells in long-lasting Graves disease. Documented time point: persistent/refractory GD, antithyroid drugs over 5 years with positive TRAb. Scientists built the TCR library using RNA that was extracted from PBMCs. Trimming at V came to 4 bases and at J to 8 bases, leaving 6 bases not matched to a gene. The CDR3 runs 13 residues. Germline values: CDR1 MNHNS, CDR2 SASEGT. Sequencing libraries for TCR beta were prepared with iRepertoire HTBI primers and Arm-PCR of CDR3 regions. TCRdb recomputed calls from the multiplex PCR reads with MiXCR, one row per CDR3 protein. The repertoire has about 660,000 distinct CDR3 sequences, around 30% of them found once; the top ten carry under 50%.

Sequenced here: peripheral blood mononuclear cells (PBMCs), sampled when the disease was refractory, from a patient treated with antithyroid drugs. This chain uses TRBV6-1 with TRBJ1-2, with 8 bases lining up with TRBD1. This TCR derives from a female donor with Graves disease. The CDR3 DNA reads TGTGCCAGCAGTGTTTCAGGGGGCGACGGCTACACCTTC. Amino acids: CASSVSGGDGYTF.